This TCR beta chain was profiled in a study of regulatory T cells in long-lasting Graves disease. A word on this clonotype: A read error may be the cause here, since a much bigger clone is one base away.

Arm-PCR of CDR3 regions with iRepertoire HTBI primers generated TCR beta libraries. TCRdb re-called the multiplex PCR reads through MiXCR, storing one row per CDR3 protein. Of around 430,000 distinct CDR3 sequences in the sample, roughly 23% were seen once. The sample's time point: persistent/refractory GD, antithyroid drugs over 5 years with positive TRAb. From RNA extracted from PBMCs, the TCR library was made. This specimen consisted of peripheral blood mononuclear cells (PBMCs), obtained when the disease was refractory, from a patient treated with antithyroid drugs. The receptor comes from a female donor with Graves disease.

CDR3 region: CAGSFSTGRVQPQHF. DNA for the CDR3: TGTGCCGGCAGCTTCTCGACAGGCAGGGTTCAGCCCCAGCATTTT. The chain combines TRBV11-2 with TRBJ1-5, with D possibly being TRBD1 (6 bases). CDR1 SGHAT and CDR2 FQNNGV come from the germline V gene. The CDR3 runs 15 residues.